This is a list of T cell receptor beta chains from one sample in a study of T cell changes during pregnancy in multiple sclerosis. Assay: immunoSEQ multiplex PCR; the TCRdb copy retains only in-frame clones and omits some. This sample carries approximately 70,000 clones, about 92% of them seen once, and the ten largest clones take approximately 1.5%. Sequenced material: peripheral blood, taken in the second trimester of pregnancy. The receptors stem from a female donor in good health, enrolled as a control in a pregnancy study. The CDR3 runs from the conserved cysteine through the conserved F or W. A D gene is named only where the DNA matches it firmly.

>TRBV28|TRBJ2-2|TRBD1
CASSLKGAGNTGELFF
TGTGCCAGCAGCCTAAAGGGGGCGGGGAACACCGGGGAGCTGTTTTTT
>TRBV4-1|TRBJ2-7|NA
CASSQVSGPRVHEQYF
TGCGCCAGCAGCCAAGTGAGCGGGCCCCGGGTCCACGAGCAGTACTTC
>TRBV5-1|TRBJ2-5|NA
CASSLEQTQYF
TGCGCCAGCAGCTTGGAACAAACCCAGTACTTC
>TRBV27|TRBJ2-7|NA
CASSLQVGYEQYF
TGTGCCAGCAGTTTACAGGTTGGTTACGAGCAGTACTTC
>TRBV5-4|TRBJ1-1|TRBD1
CASSSGQGRRWGTEAFF
TGTGCCAGCAGCTCCGGACAGGGACGGAGGTGGGGCACTGAAGCTTTCTTT
>TRBV5-1|TRBJ1-2|TRBD1
CASSLVAGGQDGYTF
TGCGCCAGCAGCTTGGTGGCAGGGGGCCAGGATGGCTACACCTTC
>TRBV6-6|TRBJ2-1|TRBD2
CASSSSLAGRENEQFF
TGTGCCAGCAGTTCCTCGCTAGCGGGAAGAGAAAATGAGCAGTTCTTC
>TRBV29-1|TRBJ2-3|TRBD2
CSVEDGTSGGADTQYF
TGCAGCGTTGAAGACGGTACGAGCGGGGGGGCAGATACGCAGTATTTT
>TRBV28|TRBJ2-7|TRBD2
CASSSSGSWNEQYF
TGTGCCAGCAGCTCTAGCGGGAGTTGGAACGAGCAGTACTTC
>TRBV7-2|TRBJ1-2|NA
CASSLPDSGDYGYTF
TGTGCCAGCAGCTTACCGGACAGTGGAGACTATGGCTACACCTTC
>TRBV7-8|TRBJ2-7|TRBD2
CASSWTSGNSYEQYF
TGTGCCAGCAGCTGGACTAGCGGGAACTCCTACGAGCAGTACTTC
>TRBV25-1|TRBJ1-3|NA
CASSLYGSGNTIYF
TGTGCCAGCAGCCTCTACGGTTCTGGAAACACCATATATTTT
>TRBV30|TRBJ1-1|NA
CAWLVNTEAFF
TGTGCCTGGCTAGTGAACACTGAAGCTTTCTTT
>TRBV7-6|TRBJ2-7|NA
CASSKTESSYEQYF
TGTGCCAGCAGCAAAACAGAGAGCTCCTACGAGCAGTACTTC
>TRBV5-6|TRBJ2-5|NA
CASSLELDQETQYF
TGTGCCAGCAGCTTGGAACTAGACCAAGAGACCCAGTACTTC